The 17 T cell receptor beta chains below were found in one sample sequenced in a study of OX40 agonist ivuxolimab in advanced cancers. The protocol was immunoSEQ multiplex PCR, while the TCRdb copy is restricted to in-frame clones and leaves out a portion. The repertoire includes around 58,000 clones, around 88% of them detected once, and more than 9.5% sits in the top ten. Sample: CD4+ or CD8+ T cells sorted from blood, taken in a trial of the OX40 agonist ivuxolimab. The receptors were sampled from an adult with an advanced solid tumor such as melanoma, head and neck, liver or kidney cancer.

The chain uses TRBV13 and TRBJ1-6, with 11 bases matching TRBD1. The CDR3 has 14 residues. Germline assignment: CDR1 PRHDT and CDR2 FYEKMQ (reference sequence). V shed 5 bases, J shed 9 bases, and the junction held 3 bases outside the gene matches. DNA of the CDR3: TGTGCCAGCAGCCCCGGACAGGGGGCTTCACCCCTCCACTTT. Protein: CASSPGQGASPLHF.

The rearrangement links TRBV13 to TRBJ1-5, with D possibly being TRBD1 (5 bases). Germline CDR1 reads PRHDT; CDR2 reads FYEKMQ (reference sequence). The CDR3 sequence is 17 residues long. Trimming cost V 3 bases and J 0 bases, with 15 bases left between them. CDR3 sequence reads: CASSLGRQGFSNQPQHF. CDR3 sequence (DNA): TGTGCCAGCAGCTTGGGTCGTCAGGGTTTTAGCAATCAGCCCCAGCATTTT.

The gene calls are TRBV13 and TRBJ2-2; the match to TRBD1 covers 9 bases. Unmatched junction bases numbered 7, after V lost 5 bases and J lost 0 bases. CDR3 size: 17 residues. Germline V gene data show CDR1 as PRHDT and CDR2 as FYEKMQ (reference sequence). The CDR3 nucleotides are TGTGCCAGCAGCCGATGGGGACAGGGAGCGAACACCGGGGAGCTGTTTTTT. Amino acid sequence: CASSRWGQGANTGELFF.

The gene calls are TRBV6-1 and TRBJ2-2; no clear D gene. The V end was cut by 5 bases, the J end by 4 bases, with 11 bases between. Germline values: CDR1 MNHNS, CDR2 SASEGT. CDR3 length equals 14 residues. The CDR3 coding sequence is TGTGCCAGCAGTTTCCGGGTCCTCACCGGGGAGCTGTTTTTT. It is translated as CASSFRVLTGELFF.

V and J are TRBV6-1 and TRBJ2-7; D unresolved. The CDR3 runs 14 residues. Deletions cut 1 base from V and 6 bases from J, with 13 bases between. CDR1 is MNHNS, CDR2 SASEGT, per germline. CDR3 loop: CASSEVGQSVEQYF. The CDR3 coding sequence is TGTGCCAGCAGTGAAGTGGGCCAAAGCGTCGAGCAGTACTTC.

This clone was seen a few times. This chain uses TRBV5-4 with TRBJ1-1; possibly TRBD1 for D (5 bases). This CDR3 is built from 13 residues. The ends were cut back, 0 bases at V and 6 bases at J, with 9 bases in the middle. The germline V gene has CDR1 SGHNT and CDR2 YYREEE (reference sequence). The CDR3 nucleotides are TGTGCCAGCAGCTTGGGTAGGGGCCCTGAAGCTTTCTTT. Encoded protein: CASSLGRGPEAFF.

DNA for the CDR3: TGCGCCAGCAGCTTTGGGTTGAGCAATCAGCCCCAGCATTTT. Protein: CASSFGLSNQPQHF. V and J are TRBV5-1 and TRBJ1-5; D uncertain. The CDR3 contains 14 residues. With 2 bases removed from V and 1 base from J, the gap between germline ends came to 7 bases. Germline lookup yields CDR1 SGHRS and CDR2 YFSETQ. Full variable domain (rest looked up from reference TRBV5-1 and TRBJ1-5): KAGVTQTPRYLIKTRGQQVTLSCSPISGHRSVSWYQQTPGQGLQFLFEYFSETQRNKGNFPGRFSGRQFSNSRSEMNVSTLELGDSALYLCASSFGLSNQPQHFGDGTRLSIL.

V usage is TRBV5-6 and J usage is TRBJ2-7; possibly TRBD2 for D (5 bases). The CDR3 runs 15 residues. Germline CDR1 SGHDT, CDR2 YYEEEE. Trimming stripped 0 bases from V and 7 bases from J, with 17 bases between. The CDR3 nucleotides read TGTGCCAGCAGCTTGGGTATCTTAGAGGGAGAAGAGCAGTACTTC. Protein product: CASSLGILEGEEQYF.

The chain is built from TRBV7-3 and TRBJ2-1, with a tentative D call TRBD2 (5 bases). CDR1 SGHTA and CDR2 FQGTGA come from the germline V gene. With 6 bases removed from V and 8 bases from J, the gap between germline ends came to 14 bases. This CDR3 is built from 13 residues. The CDR3 is CASSSISRDEQFF. The CDR3 DNA is TGTGCCAGCAGTAGTATTTCGAGGGATGAGCAGTTCTTC. Looking up the rest from reference TRBV7-3 and TRBJ2-1 gives the full variable domain: GAGVSQTPSNKVTEKGKYVELRCDPISGHTALYWYRQSLGQGPEFLIYFQGTGAADDSGLPNDRFFAVRPEGSVSTLKIQRTERGDSAVYLCASSSISRDEQFFGPGTRLTVL.

Comment on this clone: At one end, the junction sequence differs from germline, possibly due to a read error. The chain recombines TRBV19 with TRBJ1-1, with D unclear. The CDR3 is 15 amino acids. Germline CDR1 is LNHDA and CDR2 is SQIVND (reference sequence). This chain's CDR3 is CASRIGPDGYTEAFF. CDR3 in DNA: TGTGCCAGTAGGATAGGCCCTGATGGGTACACTGAAGCTTTCTTT. Full variable domain (outside the CDR3, taken from reference TRBV19 and TRBJ1-1): DGGITQSPKYLFRKEGQNVTLSCEQNLNHDAMYWYRQDPGQGLRLIYYSQIVNDFQKGDIAEGYSVSREKKESFPLTVTSAQKNPTAFYLCASRIGPDGYTEAFFGQGTRLTVV.

V is TRBV6-4 and J is TRBJ2-1, with D possibly TRBD1 on 6 matching bases. CDR3 length: 17 amino acids. Germline assignment: CDR1 MRHNA and CDR2 SNTAGT. The V end was cut by 2 bases, the J end by 0 bases, with 14 bases between. CDR3 protein: CASSDKWGPSSYNEQFF. The CDR3 DNA is TGTGCCAGCAGTGACAAGTGGGGGCCTTCCTCCTACAATGAGCAGTTCTTC.

V and J are TRBV6-1 and TRBJ2-2; 7 nucleotides match TRBD1. This CDR3 comprises 16 residues. The V gene's germline CDR1 is MNHNS and CDR2 SASEGT. V shed 1 base and J 6 bases; nucleotides not matched to a gene: 8. For the CDR3, the DNA is TGTGCCAGCAGTGAAGGAGACAGGGCGTCCCCCGGGGAGCTGTTTTTT. Amino acid sequence: CASSEGDRASPGELFF.

The chain uses TRBV13 and TRBJ2-1; D may be TRBD1 (6 bases). V was shortened by 2 bases and J by 9 bases, with 29 bases between the two germline ends. Per the germline V gene, CDR1 is PRHDT and CDR2 is FYEKMQ (reference sequence). The CDR3 consists of 19 residues. CDR3 region: CASSLPGSAGDLGRFEQFF. The CDR3 bases are TGTGCCAGCAGCTTACCCGGGTCTGCAGGGGACCTTGGCCGTTTTGAGCAGTTCTTC.

The rearrangement uses TRBV7-6 and TRBJ2-7; 9 bases match TRBD1. This CDR3 is built from 13 residues. V lost 7 bases and J lost 3; bases outside the gene matches: 4. Germline V gives CDR1 SGHVS, CDR2 FNYEAQ. CDR3 sequence: CASIPTGGYEQYF. The CDR3 DNA reads TGTGCCAGCATCCCGACAGGGGGCTACGAGCAGTACTTC.

The count of this clone is one. The chain recombines TRBV28 with TRBJ2-7, with D perhaps matching TRBD2 (6 bases). Germline CDR1 and CDR2: MDHEN and SYDVKM. With 10 bases removed from V and 4 bases from J, the gap between germline ends came to 17 bases. There are 13 residues in the CDR3. Written as DNA, the CDR3 is TGTGCCACTGAGGAGGGGTGGGGGTACGAGCAGTACTTC. It yields the protein CATEEGWGYEQYF. The full variable domain, its missing parts supplied by reference TRBV28 and TRBJ2-7, is DVKVTQSSRYLVKRTGEKVFLECVQDMDHENMFWYRQDPGLGLRLIYFSYDVKMKEKGDIPEGYSVSREKKERFSLILESASTNQTSMYLCATEEGWGYEQYFGPGTRLTVT.

This clone was observed once. The rearrangement links TRBV4-3 to TRBJ1-1, with D hard to call. CDR3 length: 15 amino acids. Per germline, CDR1 LGHNA and CDR2 YSLEER. The V end was cut by 1 base, the J end by 2 bases, with 11 bases between. The CDR3 sequence is CASSQGLAPNTEAFF. As DNA, the CDR3 is TGCGCCAGCAGCCAAGGGTTAGCACCTAACACTGAAGCTTTCTTT.

In its sample, this clone was seen once. Germline is not matched at one junction end, which may reflect a read error. V is TRBV5-1 and J is TRBJ2-7, with D possibly matching TRBD1 (5 bases). The germline CDR1 and CDR2 sequences are SGHRS and YFSETQ. The CDR3 consists of 14 residues. CDR3 residues: CASSWGRQVYEQYF. CDR3 sequence (DNA): TGTGCCAGCAGCTGGGGCCGGCAGGTCTACGAGCAGTACTTC.